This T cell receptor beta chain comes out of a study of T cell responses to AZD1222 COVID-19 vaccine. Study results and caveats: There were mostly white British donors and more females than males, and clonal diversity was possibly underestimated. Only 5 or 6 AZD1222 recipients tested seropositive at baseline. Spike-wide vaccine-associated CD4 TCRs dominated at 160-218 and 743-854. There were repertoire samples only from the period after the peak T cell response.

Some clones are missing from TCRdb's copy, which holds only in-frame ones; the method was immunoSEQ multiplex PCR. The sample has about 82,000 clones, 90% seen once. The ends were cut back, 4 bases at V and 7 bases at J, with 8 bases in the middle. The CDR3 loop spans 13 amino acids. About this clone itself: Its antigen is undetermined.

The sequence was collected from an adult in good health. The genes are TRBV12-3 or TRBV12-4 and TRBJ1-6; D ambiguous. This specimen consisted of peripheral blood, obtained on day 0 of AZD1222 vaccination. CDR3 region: CASSWVGNSPLHF. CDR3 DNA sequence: TGTGCCAGCAGTTGGGTCGGGAATTCACCCCTCCACTTT.